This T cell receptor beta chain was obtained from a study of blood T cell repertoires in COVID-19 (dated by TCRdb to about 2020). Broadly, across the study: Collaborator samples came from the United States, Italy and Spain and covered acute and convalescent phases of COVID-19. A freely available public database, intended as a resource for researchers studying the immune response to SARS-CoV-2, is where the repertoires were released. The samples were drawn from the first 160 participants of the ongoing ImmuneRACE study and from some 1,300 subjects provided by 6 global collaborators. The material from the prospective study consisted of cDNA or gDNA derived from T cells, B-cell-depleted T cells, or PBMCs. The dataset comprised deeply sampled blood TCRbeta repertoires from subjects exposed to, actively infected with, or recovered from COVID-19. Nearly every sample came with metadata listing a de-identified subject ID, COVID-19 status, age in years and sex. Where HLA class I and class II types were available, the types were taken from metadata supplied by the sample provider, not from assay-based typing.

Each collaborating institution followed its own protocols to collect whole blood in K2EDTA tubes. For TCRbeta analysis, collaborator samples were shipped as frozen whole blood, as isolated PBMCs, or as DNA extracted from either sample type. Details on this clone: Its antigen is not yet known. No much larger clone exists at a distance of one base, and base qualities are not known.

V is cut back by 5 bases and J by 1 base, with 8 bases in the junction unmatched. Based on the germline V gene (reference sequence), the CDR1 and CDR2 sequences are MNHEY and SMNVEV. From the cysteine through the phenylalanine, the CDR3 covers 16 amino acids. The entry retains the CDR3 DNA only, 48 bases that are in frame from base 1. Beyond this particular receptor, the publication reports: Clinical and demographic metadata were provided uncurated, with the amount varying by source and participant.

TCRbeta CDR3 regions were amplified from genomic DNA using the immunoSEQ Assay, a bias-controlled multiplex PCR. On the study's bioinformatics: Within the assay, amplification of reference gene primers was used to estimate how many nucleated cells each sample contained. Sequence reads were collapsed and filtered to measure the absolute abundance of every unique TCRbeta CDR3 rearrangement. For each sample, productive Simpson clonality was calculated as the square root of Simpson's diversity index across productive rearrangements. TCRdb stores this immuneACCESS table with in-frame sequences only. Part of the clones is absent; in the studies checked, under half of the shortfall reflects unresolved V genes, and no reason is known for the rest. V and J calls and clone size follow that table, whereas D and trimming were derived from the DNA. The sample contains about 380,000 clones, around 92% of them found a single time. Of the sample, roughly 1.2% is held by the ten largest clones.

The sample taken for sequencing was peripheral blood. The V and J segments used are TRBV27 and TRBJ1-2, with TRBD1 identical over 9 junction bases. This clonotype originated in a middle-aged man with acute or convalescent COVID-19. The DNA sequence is TGTGCCAGCAGTCCCGCCTACAGGGGGCGTAACTATGGCTACACCTTC. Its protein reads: CASSPAYRGRNYGYTF.